This T cell receptor (beta chain) was documented in a study of CD8 T cells in acute hepatitis C reinfection (dated by TCRdb to the early 2020s). Context from the whole study: The TCRbeta repertoire of CD8+ T cells specific for the HCV NS3-1073 epitope was profiled during acute infection and after viral clearance. Paired acute and follow-up samples were contributed by four spontaneous resolvers. Overall study results and their limits: All groups showed preferential use of the TRBV04 and TRBV06 gene families, a pattern that overrepresentation in the naive pool did not explain. Thirteen public clonotypes were found regardless of outcome, and V04-02/J02-02 was used by one public clonotype. Because bulk sequencing was performed on the TCRbeta chain only, alphabeta pairing of public clonotypes could not be determined. CDR3 sequences shared with other epitopes were rarely observed, and exact matching may have been limited by differing sequencing approaches. NS3-1073 specific repertoires were highly diverse, with no significant diversity differences between acute resolver, follow-up resolver and acute chronic samples. Follow-up repertoires were not available for chronically infected subjects, because NS3-1073 specific cells were too rare to be sorted.

Genomic DNA was extracted from FACS-sorted cells, and TCRbeta chains were sequenced through the commercial immunoSEQ service. The study's own analysis went as follows. The repertoire data were analyzed using ImmunoSEQ Analyzer software v3.0 and R v3.5.1. Only productive rearrangements were analyzed, as sequences containing stop codons or out-of-frame rearrangements were removed. Simpson diversity, Shannon entropy, CDR3 length and nucleotide addition metrics were obtained from the sequencing provider. Clonotypes were categorized by frequency as dominant, sub-dominant, low or lowest abundance, and clonotypes below 0.1% were excluded from most analyses. A CDR3 amino acid clonotype was called public when found in at least two subjects at a cumulative frequency of at least 0.5%. The immuneACCESS repertoire file appears here via TCRdb, limited to in-frame rearrangements. These files lack a portion of the clones; in checked studies, under half of the deficit traces to unresolved V genes, and the cause of the others is not known. For V, J and clone size, that table is used; D and trimming come from the DNA. The sample includes 30,000 to 45,000 clones, with 80% to 90% observed a single time. About a tenth of the sample lies in the top ten.

V is reduced by 9 bases and J by 2 bases, leaving a spacing of 19 bases between them. Sequences LNHDA (CDR1) and SQIVND (CDR2) are obtained from the germline V gene (reference sequence). The CDR3 contains 15 residues, cysteine and phenylalanine counted. Just the 45-base CDR3 DNA is kept, in frame starting at base 1. Explained via the paper, the time point label denotes: naive CD8 control sorted from an acute-time-point sample. Enrolled in the Montreal Hepatitis C Cohort (HEPCO) in Canada, the donors were people who inject drugs, and these donors were followed every 3 months. Acute primary HCV infection was defined by a positive HCV RNA or antibody test following a negative test within the previous 24 weeks. CD3, CD8 and CD45RO antibodies were used for surface staining, and dead cells were excluded with an aqua fixable dye. Several spontaneous resolvers, defined by HCV RNA clearance within 24 weeks, were included in the cohort. From thawed, previously cryostored peripheral blood mononuclear cells, CD8+ T cells were purified through negative selection performed by means of the MACS CD8+ T cell Isolation Kit. Cells were sorted on a BD FACSAria II cell sorter.

Concerning this clone itself: Its target antigen remains unknown. The sample holds no much larger clone one base away, and base qualities are not on file.

The TCR comes from a woman aged 18-29 years who spontaneously cleared hepatitis C infection. The chain links TRBV19 with TRBJ1-1; no D gene can be assigned with confidence. The sample comprised naive CD8+ T cells from PBMCs. This specimen's cell subset or site label, per the study, means: sorted total naive CD45RO-negative CD8+ T cells. CDR3 region: CASEVAAGLNTEAFF. The nucleotide sequence reads TGTGCCAGCGAAGTAGCGGCTGGGCTAAACACTGAAGCTTTCTTT.